This TCR beta chain was retrieved from a study of T cell responses to AZD1222 COVID-19 vaccine. The CDR3 loop spans 15 amino acids. Germline assignment: CDR1 SGHNT and CDR2 YENEEA. J gave up 9 bases and V 4 bases, and 10 bases lay outside the gene matches. Assay used: immunoSEQ multiplex PCR; TCRdb lists only in-frame clones, some missing. The sample shows 150,000 to 200,000 clones, approximately 94% of them seen only once. The specimen comprised peripheral blood, sampled on day 0 of AZD1222 vaccination. The chain recombines TRBV11-3 with TRBJ2-1; 9 nucleotides align to TRBD1. This sequence originates from an adult in good health. Here the CDR3 DNA reads TGTGCCAGCAGCTCGTGGACAGGGGCGGCCGGTGAGCAGTTCTTC. As protein: CASSSWTGAAGEQFF.